These 7 T cell receptor beta chains share one sample of origin, sequenced in a study of identical twins. TCRdb re-analysed the 5' RACE reads in MiXCR, keeping a single row per CDR3 protein. The repertoire holds 600,000 to 800,000 distinct CDR3 sequences, with 21% as singletons. This sample also appeared in a second study, on T cells expressing NK-cell markers.

The sequenced sample consisted of PBMCs. The receptor set was obtained from a woman younger than 35 in good health.

The chain combines TRBV12-3 or TRBV12-4 with TRBJ1-2, with TRBD1 matching over 8 bases. Germline trimming cut 4 bases from V and 14 bases from J; bases unmatched to any gene: 6. The CDR3 totals 11 residues. CDR3 amino acids: CASSWGQDETF. The CDR3 coding sequence is TGTGCCAGCAGTTGGGGACAGGATGAAACCTTC.

This chain joins TRBV20-1 and TRBJ2-1; no reliable D call. The CDR3 runs to 12 residues. With 5 bases removed from V and 6 bases from J, the gap between germline ends came to 11 bases. Germline-derived CDR1 and CDR2 are DFQATT and SNEGSKA (reference sequence). CDR3 DNA: TGCAGTGCTCGGCTAGTCGTCAATGAGCAGTTCTTC. Protein product: CSARLVVNEQFF.

The chain couples TRBV2 to TRBJ2-7; 14 bases fit TRBD2. V lost 10 bases to trimming and J lost 0 bases; unmatched junction nucleotides: 11. Germline CDR1 SNHLY, CDR2 FYNNEI. The CDR3 covers 17 residues. CDR3 loop: CATTGTSGSSGSYEQYF. CDR3 sequence (DNA): TGTGCCACCACCGGGACTAGCGGGAGCTCTGGCTCCTACGAGCAGTACTTC.

V usage is TRBV6-1 and J usage is TRBJ2-4; 9 nucleotides agree with TRBD1. The CDR3 runs 14 residues. Germline trimming cut 5 bases from V and 9 bases from J; bases unmatched to any gene: 8. The germline gives CDR1 MNHNS, CDR2 SASEGT. CDR3 amino acids: CASSPGTGFSIQYF. The CDR3 DNA is TGTGCCAGCAGTCCGGGGACAGGGTTTAGCATTCAGTACTTC.

V is TRBV2 and J is TRBJ2-2; a possible D gene is TRBD2 (6 bases). CDR3 length: 13 residues. Looked up from germline, CDR1 is SNHLY and CDR2 is FYNNEI. V was shortened by 6 bases and J by 6 bases, with 11 bases between the two germline ends. The CDR3, as DNA: TGTGCCAGCAGGTCGGGGGTCCCCGGGGAGCTGTTTTTT. It encodes CASRSGVPGELFF.

The table lists this clonotype with many counts. The chain is built from TRBV20-1 and TRBJ2-1, with TRBD2 identical over 8 bases. V shed 7 bases and J 0 bases; nucleotides not matched to a gene: 5. Germline V CDR1 and CDR2: DFQATT, SNEGSKA (reference sequence). The CDR3 is 14 residues long. Here the CDR3 DNA reads TGCAGTGGCGCGGGAGGAAGCTCCTACAATGAGCAGTTCTTC. Translating gives CSGAGGSSYNEQFF.

Ten or more counts support this clonotype. The genes are TRBV30 and TRBJ1-1; TRBD1 agrees at 9 bases. V was clipped by 5 bases and J by 5 bases; unmatched bases: 3. CDR1 is GTSNPN and CDR2 is SVGIG in the germline V gene (reference sequence). This CDR3 comprises 12 residues. CDR3 protein: CAWDRGETEAFF. The DNA of the CDR3 is TGTGCCTGGGACAGGGGGGAGACTGAAGCTTTCTTT. The full variable domain, with the rest looked up from reference TRBV30 and TRBJ1-1, is SQTIHQWPATLVQPVGSPLSLECTVEGTSNPNLYWYRQAAGRGLQLLFYSVGIGQISSEVPQNLSASRPQDRQFILSSKKLLLSDSGFYLCAWDRGETEAFFGQGTRLTVV.